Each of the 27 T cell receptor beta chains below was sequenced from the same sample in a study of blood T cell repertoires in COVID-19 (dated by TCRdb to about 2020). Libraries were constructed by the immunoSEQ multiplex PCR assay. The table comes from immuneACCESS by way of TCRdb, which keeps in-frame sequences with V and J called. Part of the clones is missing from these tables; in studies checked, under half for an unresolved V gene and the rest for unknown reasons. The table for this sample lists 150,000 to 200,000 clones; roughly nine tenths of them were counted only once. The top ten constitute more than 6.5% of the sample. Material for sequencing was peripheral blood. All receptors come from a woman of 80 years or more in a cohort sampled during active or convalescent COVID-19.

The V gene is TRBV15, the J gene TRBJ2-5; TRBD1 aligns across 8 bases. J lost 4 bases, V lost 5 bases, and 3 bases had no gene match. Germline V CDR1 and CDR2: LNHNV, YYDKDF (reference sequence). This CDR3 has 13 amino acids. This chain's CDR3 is CATSGQGGETQYF. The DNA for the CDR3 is TGTGCCACCAGCGGACAGGGCGGAGAGACCCAGTACTTC.

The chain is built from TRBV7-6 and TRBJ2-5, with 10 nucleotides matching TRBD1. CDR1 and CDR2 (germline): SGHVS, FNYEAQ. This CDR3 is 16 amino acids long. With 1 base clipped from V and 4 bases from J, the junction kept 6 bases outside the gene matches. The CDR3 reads CASSLVGQGGRETQYF. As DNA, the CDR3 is TGTGCCAGCAGCTTAGTTGGACAGGGGGGACGAGAGACCCAGTACTTC.

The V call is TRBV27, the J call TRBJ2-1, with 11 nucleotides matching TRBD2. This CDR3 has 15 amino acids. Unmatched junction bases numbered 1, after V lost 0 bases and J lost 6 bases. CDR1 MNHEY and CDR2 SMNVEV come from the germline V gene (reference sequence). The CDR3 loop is CASSLSSGGVNEQFF. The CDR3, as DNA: TGTGCCAGCAGTTTATCTAGCGGGGGGGTCAATGAGCAGTTCTTC.

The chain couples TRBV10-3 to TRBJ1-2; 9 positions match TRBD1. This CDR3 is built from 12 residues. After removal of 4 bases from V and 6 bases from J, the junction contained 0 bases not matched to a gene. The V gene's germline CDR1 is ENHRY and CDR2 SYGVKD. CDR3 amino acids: CAISGTGDGYTF. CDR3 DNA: TGTGCCATCAGTGGGACAGGGGATGGCTACACCTTC.

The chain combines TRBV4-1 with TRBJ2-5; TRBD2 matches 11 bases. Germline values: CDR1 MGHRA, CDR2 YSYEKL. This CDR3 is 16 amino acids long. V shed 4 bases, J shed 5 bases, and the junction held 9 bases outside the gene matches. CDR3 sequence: CASSLQPSGGYETQYF. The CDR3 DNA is TGCGCCAGCAGCCTTCAGCCTAGCGGGGGGTATGAGACCCAGTACTTC.

The CDR3 spells CASSRSKGQGPQPQHF. The DNA of the CDR3 is TGTGCCAGTAGTCGATCCAAAGGACAGGGGCCTCAGCCCCAGCATTTT. The V gene is TRBV19, the J gene TRBJ1-5, with 9 bases identical to TRBD1. Germline CDR1 LNHDA, CDR2 SQIVND (reference sequence). This CDR3 comprises 16 residues. V trimming: 5 bases; J trimming: 6 bases; junction bases outside the gene matches: 11.

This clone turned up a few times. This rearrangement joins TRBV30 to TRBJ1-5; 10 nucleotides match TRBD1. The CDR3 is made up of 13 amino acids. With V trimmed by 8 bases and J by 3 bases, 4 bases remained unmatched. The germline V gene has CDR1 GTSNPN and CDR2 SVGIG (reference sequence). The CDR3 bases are TGTGCCCTAGACAGGGGGCTCAATCAGCCCCAGCATTTT. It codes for CALDRGLNQPQHF. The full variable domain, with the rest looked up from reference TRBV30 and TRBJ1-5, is SQTIHQWPATLVQPVGSPLSLECTVEGTSNPNLYWYRQAAGRGLQLLFYSVGIGQISSEVPQNLSASRPQDRQFILSSKKLLLSDSGFYLCALDRGLNQPQHFGDGTRLSIL.

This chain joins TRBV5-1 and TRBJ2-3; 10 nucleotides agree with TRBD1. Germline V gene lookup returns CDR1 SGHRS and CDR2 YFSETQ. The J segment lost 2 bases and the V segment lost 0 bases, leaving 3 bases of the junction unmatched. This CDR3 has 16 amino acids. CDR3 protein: CASSLAGQGVTDTQYF. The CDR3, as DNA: TGCGCCAGCAGCTTGGCCGGACAGGGGGTCACAGATACGCAGTATTTT.

CDR3 DNA: TGTGCCAGCAGCCAAGTTGCCAGCGGGATAGATACGCAGTATTTT. Translating it yields CASSQVASGIDTQYF. V usage is TRBV3-1 (or the pseudogene TRBV3-2) and J usage is TRBJ2-3; 7 nucleotides line up with TRBD2. V trimming: 1 base; J trimming: 5 bases; junction bases outside the gene matches: 6. The length of the CDR3 is 15 residues. CDR1 LGHDT and CDR2 YNNKEL come from the germline V gene (reference sequence).

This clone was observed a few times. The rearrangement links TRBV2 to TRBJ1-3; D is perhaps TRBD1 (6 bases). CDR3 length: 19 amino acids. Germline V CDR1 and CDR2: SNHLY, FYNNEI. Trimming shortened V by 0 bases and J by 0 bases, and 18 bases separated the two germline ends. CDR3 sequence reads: CASSEADDRLQYSGNTIYF. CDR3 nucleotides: TGTGCCAGCAGTGAAGCCGACGACAGGCTCCAATACTCTGGAAACACCATATATTTT.

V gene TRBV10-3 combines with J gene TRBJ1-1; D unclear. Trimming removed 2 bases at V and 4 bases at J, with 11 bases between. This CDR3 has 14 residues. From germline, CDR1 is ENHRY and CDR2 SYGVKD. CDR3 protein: CAISEGTRSTEAFF. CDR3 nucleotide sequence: TGTGCCATCAGTGAGGGAACGAGGAGCACTGAAGCTTTCTTT.

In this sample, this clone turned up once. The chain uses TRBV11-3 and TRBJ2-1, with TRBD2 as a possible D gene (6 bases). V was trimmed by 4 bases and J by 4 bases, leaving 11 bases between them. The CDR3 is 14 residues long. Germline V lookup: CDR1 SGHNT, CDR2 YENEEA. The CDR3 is CASSSTGVYNEQFF. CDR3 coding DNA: TGTGCCAGCAGCTCGACGGGGGTTTACAATGAGCAGTTCTTC. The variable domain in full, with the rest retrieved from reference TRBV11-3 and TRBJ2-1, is EAGVVQSPRYKIIEKKQPVAFWCNPISGHNTLYWYLQNLGQGPELLIRYENEEAVDDSQLPKDRFSAERLKGVDSTLKIQPAELGDSAVYLCASSSTGVYNEQFFGPGTRLTVL.

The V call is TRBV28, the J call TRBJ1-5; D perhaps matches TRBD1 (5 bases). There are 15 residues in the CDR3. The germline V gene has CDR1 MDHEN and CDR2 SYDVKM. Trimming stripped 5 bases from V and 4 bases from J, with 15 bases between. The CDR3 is CASSPTPGGNQPQHF. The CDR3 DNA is TGTGCCAGCAGTCCAACTCCGGGGGGGAATCAGCCCCAGCATTTT.

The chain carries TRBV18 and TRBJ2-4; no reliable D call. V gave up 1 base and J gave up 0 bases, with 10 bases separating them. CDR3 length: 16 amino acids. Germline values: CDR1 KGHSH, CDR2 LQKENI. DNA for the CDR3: TGTGCCAGCTCACCACAGATTCGGGTAGCCAAAAACATTCAGTACTTC. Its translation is CASSPQIRVAKNIQYF. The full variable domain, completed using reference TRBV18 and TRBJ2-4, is NAGVMQNPRHLVRRRGQEARLRCSPMKGHSHVYWYRQLPEEGLKFMVYLQKENIIDESGMPKERFSAEFPKEGPSILRIQQVVRGDSAAYFCASSPQIRVAKNIQYFGAGTRLSVL.

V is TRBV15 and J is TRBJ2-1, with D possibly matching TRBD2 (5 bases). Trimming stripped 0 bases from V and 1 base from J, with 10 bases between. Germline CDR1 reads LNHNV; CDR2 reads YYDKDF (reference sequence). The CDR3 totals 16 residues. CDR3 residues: CATSRDTRGSYNEQFF. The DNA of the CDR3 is TGTGCCACCAGCAGAGATACCCGGGGTTCCTACAATGAGCAGTTCTTC. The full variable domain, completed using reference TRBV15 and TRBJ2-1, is DAMVIQNPRYQVTQFGKPVTLSCSQTLNHNVMYWYQQKSSQAPKLLFHYYDKDFNNEADTPDNFQSRRPNTSFCFLDIRSPGLGDTAMYLCATSRDTRGSYNEQFFGPGTRLTVL.

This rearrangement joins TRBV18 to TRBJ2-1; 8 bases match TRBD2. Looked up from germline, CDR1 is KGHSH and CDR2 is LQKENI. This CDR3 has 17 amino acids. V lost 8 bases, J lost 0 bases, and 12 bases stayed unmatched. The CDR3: CASTMRGRRSSYNEQFF. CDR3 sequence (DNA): TGTGCCAGCACCATGCGCGGGAGGAGGAGCTCCTACAATGAGCAGTTCTTC.

The CDR3 region is CASSARLGQGASDTQYF. The CDR3, as DNA: TGTGCCAGCAGCGCCCGGTTGGGACAGGGGGCTTCAGATACGCAGTATTTT. The chain employs TRBV7-8 and TRBJ2-3; 12 bases line up with TRBD1. Trimming at V came to 5 bases and at J to 4 bases, leaving 10 bases not matched to a gene. CDR1 is SGHVS, CDR2 FQNEAQ, per germline. The CDR3 contains 17 residues.

CDR3 sequence reads: CASMEGSGNTIYF. The CDR3 DNA is TGTGCCAGCATGGAGGGATCTGGAAACACCATATATTTT. This rearrangement joins TRBV2 to TRBJ1-3; D is uncertain. V was pared by 7 bases and J by 1 base, with 8 bases between. The CDR3 contains 13 residues. Germline values: CDR1 SNHLY, CDR2 FYNNEI. Supplemented by reference TRBV2 and TRBJ1-3, the full variable domain reads EPEVTQTPSHQVTQMGQEVILRCVPISNHLYFYWYRQILGQKVEFLVSFYNNEISEKSEIFDDQFSVERPDGSNFTLKIRSTKLEDSAMYFCASMEGSGNTIYFGEGSWLTVV.

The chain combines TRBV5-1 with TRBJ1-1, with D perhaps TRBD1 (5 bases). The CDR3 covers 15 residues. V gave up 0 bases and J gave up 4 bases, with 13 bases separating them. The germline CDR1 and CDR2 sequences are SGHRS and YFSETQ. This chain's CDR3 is CASSLERGGSTEAFF. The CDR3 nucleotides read TGCGCCAGCAGCTTGGAGAGGGGAGGTAGCACTGAAGCTTTCTTT.

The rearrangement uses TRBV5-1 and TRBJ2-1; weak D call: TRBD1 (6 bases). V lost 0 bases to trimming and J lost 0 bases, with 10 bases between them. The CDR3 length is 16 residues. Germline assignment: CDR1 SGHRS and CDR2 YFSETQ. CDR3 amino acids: CASSLVGASSYNEQFF. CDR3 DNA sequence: TGCGCCAGCAGCTTGGTGGGGGCCAGCTCCTACAATGAGCAGTTCTTC.

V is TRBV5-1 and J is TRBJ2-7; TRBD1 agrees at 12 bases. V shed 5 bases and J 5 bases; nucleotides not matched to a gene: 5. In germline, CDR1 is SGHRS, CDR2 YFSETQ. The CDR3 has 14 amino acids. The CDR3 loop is CASRLGQGADEQYF. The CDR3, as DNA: TGCGCCAGCAGACTGGGACAGGGGGCCGACGAGCAGTACTTC.

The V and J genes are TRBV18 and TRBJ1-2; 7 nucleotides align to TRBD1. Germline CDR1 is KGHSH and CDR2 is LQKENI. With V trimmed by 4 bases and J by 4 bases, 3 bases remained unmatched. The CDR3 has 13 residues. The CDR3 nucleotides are TGTGCCAGCTCACTTGGGACAGCCTATGGCTACACCTTC. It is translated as CASSLGTAYGYTF.

The DNA for the CDR3 is TGTGCCAGCACGGAGGGTCCCGCAACTAATGAAAAACTGTTTTTT. Its translation: CASTEGPATNEKLFF. V and J are TRBV3-1 (or the pseudogene TRBV3-2) and TRBJ1-4; D not certain. The germline V gene has CDR1 LGHDT and CDR2 YNNKEL (reference sequence). V was trimmed by 7 bases and J by 0 bases, leaving 12 bases between them. This CDR3 has 15 amino acids.

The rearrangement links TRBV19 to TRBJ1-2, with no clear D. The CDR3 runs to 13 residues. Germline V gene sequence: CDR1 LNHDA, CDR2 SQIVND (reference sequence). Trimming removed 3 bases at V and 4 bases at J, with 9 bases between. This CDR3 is CASSMGRTYGYTF. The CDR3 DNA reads TGTGCCAGTAGTATGGGGAGGACCTATGGCTACACCTTC.

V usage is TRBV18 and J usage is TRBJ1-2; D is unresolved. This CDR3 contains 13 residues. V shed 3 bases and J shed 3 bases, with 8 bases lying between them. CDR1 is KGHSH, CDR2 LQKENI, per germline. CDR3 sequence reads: CASSPNGDYGYTF. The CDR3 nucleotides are TGTGCCAGCTCACCCAATGGAGACTATGGCTACACCTTC.

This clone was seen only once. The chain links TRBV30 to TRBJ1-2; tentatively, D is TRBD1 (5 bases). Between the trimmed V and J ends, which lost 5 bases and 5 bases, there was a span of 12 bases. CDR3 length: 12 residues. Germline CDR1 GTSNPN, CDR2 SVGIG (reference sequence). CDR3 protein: CAWGPAGYGYTF. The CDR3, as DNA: TGTGCCTGGGGTCCGGCAGGGTATGGCTACACCTTC.

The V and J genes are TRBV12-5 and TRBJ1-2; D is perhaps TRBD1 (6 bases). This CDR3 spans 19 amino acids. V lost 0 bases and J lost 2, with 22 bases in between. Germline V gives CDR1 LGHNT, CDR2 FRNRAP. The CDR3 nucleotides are TGTGCTAGTGGTTTGGTCATATATGCAGACAGGTTTCAGAACTATGGCTACACCTTC. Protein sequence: CASGLVIYADRFQNYGYTF.